This TCR beta chain was sequenced during a study of shared clonotypes between healthy human individuals. Trimming pared 6 bases from V and 1 base from J, leaving 9 bases between. CDR1 is MNHEY and CDR2 is SMNVEV in the germline V gene (reference sequence). The CDR3 spans 13 residues. Assay execution proceeded at the deep level. Only in-frame clones appear in the TCRdb table, and some are missing; sequencing was by immunoSEQ multiplex PCR. The sample includes over 2,000,000 clones, just under 95% seen only once; the top ten take under 2%. Findings of the study overall: Clonotypes not shared had lower generation probabilities than those common to all four donors. A generally larger estimated richness was seen in naive subsets than in memory subsets.

Naive CD8 cells were CD45RO-negative, positively selected for CCR7, excluding terminally differentiated effector memory CD45RA+ cells. Healthy HIV-negative adults without recent acute infections or vaccinations served as donors. As for this clone: The target antigen is unknown.

The V gene is TRBV27, the J gene TRBJ1-2; tentatively, D is TRBD1 (5 bases). Sequencing was carried out using naive CD8+ T cells from PBMCs. This TCR was recovered from a man between 18 and 35 years old in good health. Some clones in this sample may be carry-over from other donors' samples. This CDR3 reads CASRPQGNYGYTF. CDR3 DNA sequence: TGTGCCAGCAGACCGCAGGGTAACTATGGCTACACCTTC.